The rows below give T cell receptor beta chains drawn from one sample of a study of shared clonotypes between healthy human individuals. The data were produced by immunoSEQ multiplex PCR, yet TCRdb's version contains in-frame clones alone and is incomplete. This table holds hundreds of thousands of clones, about 96% found once. The material sequenced was naive CD8+ T cells sorted from blood. The origin of the receptors is a woman aged 25 to 39 in good health. The CDR3 runs from the conserved cysteine through the conserved F or W. Each record gives: D gene, J gene, V gene, CDR3 protein. A D gene is named only where the DNA matches it firmly.

d_call: -
j_call: TRBJ1-1
v_call: TRBV30
cdr3_aa: CAWSEGSEAFF

d_call: -
j_call: TRBJ2-3
v_call: TRBV13
cdr3_aa: CASTERFLSTDTQYF

d_call: -
j_call: TRBJ2-2
v_call: TRBV28
cdr3_aa: CASEVGETGELFF

d_call: -
j_call: TRBJ2-7
v_call: TRBV5-1
cdr3_aa: CASFIQGSGEQYF

d_call: -
j_call: TRBJ2-7
v_call: TRBV2
cdr3_aa: CASSVAYEQYF

d_call: TRBD2
j_call: TRBJ2-1
v_call: TRBV7-9
cdr3_aa: CASSFRYASGSTDNEQFF

d_call: TRBD2
j_call: TRBJ2-1
v_call: TRBV4-1
cdr3_aa: CASSQDGGRANEQFF

d_call: -
j_call: TRBJ1-4
v_call: TRBV12-1
cdr3_aa: CASSSRDSNEKLFF

d_call: TRBD2
j_call: TRBJ2-1
v_call: TRBV9
cdr3_aa: CASSVLAGDMNNEQFF

d_call: -
j_call: TRBJ1-1
v_call: TRBV19
cdr3_aa: CASKGTVNTEAFF

d_call: -
j_call: TRBJ2-7
v_call: TRBV28
cdr3_aa: CASSPKGGTYEQYF

d_call: -
j_call: TRBJ1-3
v_call: TRBV9
cdr3_aa: CASSAQEGSGNTIYF

d_call: TRBD1
j_call: TRBJ2-1
v_call: TRBV19
cdr3_aa: CASSAGTGARDEQFF

d_call: -
j_call: TRBJ2-5
v_call: TRBV28
cdr3_aa: CASSAPKDTFQETQYF

d_call: -
j_call: TRBJ2-3
v_call: TRBV4-2
cdr3_aa: CASSQDRYTDTQYF

d_call: -
j_call: TRBJ2-3
v_call: TRBV6-5
cdr3_aa: CASSYSSMADTQYF

d_call: TRBD1
j_call: TRBJ2-7
v_call: TRBV5-5
cdr3_aa: CASSTGQGARGHEQYF

d_call: -
j_call: TRBJ1-3
v_call: TRBV28
cdr3_aa: CASSYNSGNTIYF

d_call: -
j_call: TRBJ1-5
v_call: TRBV30
cdr3_aa: CAWATGQPQHF

d_call: -
j_call: TRBJ1-4
v_call: TRBV4-1
cdr3_aa: CASTPGVGLFF

d_call: -
j_call: TRBJ2-1
v_call: TRBV29-1
cdr3_aa: CSVSQVTANEQFF

d_call: -
j_call: TRBJ1-4
v_call: TRBV2
cdr3_aa: CASSENGALADTNEKLFF

d_call: TRBD1
j_call: TRBJ2-1
v_call: TRBV19
cdr3_aa: CASSIGDSLYNEQFF

d_call: -
j_call: TRBJ1-1
v_call: TRBV28
cdr3_aa: CASRNPTGGTEAFF

d_call: -
j_call: TRBJ2-5
v_call: TRBV28
cdr3_aa: CASSSPMKADAGQYF

d_call: -
j_call: TRBJ2-1
v_call: TRBV28
cdr3_aa: CASSLGTVEQFF

d_call: -
j_call: TRBJ2-7
v_call: TRBV10-1
cdr3_aa: CASSEPGSSYEQYF

d_call: TRBD1
j_call: TRBJ1-2
v_call: TRBV29-1
cdr3_aa: CSVKGTASPYGYTF

d_call: TRBD2
j_call: TRBJ2-7
v_call: TRBV6-6
cdr3_aa: CASSPKPGLAEYEQYF

d_call: -
j_call: TRBJ1-2
v_call: TRBV10-3
cdr3_aa: CAISETANYGYTF

d_call: TRBD1
j_call: TRBJ2-7
v_call: TRBV7-9
cdr3_aa: CASSSDRVTYEQYF

d_call: TRBD2
j_call: TRBJ2-7
v_call: TRBV27
cdr3_aa: CASSLAGLAGGAAAYEQYF

d_call: -
j_call: TRBJ1-4
v_call: TRBV5-5
cdr3_aa: CASSLSQGFVEKLFF

d_call: TRBD1
j_call: TRBJ2-1
v_call: TRBV27
cdr3_aa: CASSLWSDTGGIYNEQFF

d_call: -
j_call: TRBJ2-1
v_call: TRBV27
cdr3_aa: CASSPTSIGWNEQFF

d_call: -
j_call: TRBJ2-7
v_call: TRBV4-1
cdr3_aa: CASSPGAPYEQYF

d_call: -
j_call: TRBJ2-7
v_call: TRBV4-1
cdr3_aa: CASSPGDSGSYEQYF

d_call: TRBD2
j_call: TRBJ2-3
v_call: TRBV5-4
cdr3_aa: CASSLGGLAEQYF

d_call: -
j_call: TRBJ1-4
v_call: TRBV27
cdr3_aa: CASSRHGEKLFF

d_call: TRBD2
j_call: TRBJ2-7
v_call: TRBV28
cdr3_aa: CASTGGPYEQYF